The 28 T cell receptor beta chains below were found in one sample sequenced in a study of blood T cell repertoires in COVID-19. Some clones are missing from TCRdb's copy, which holds only in-frame ones; the method was immunoSEQ multiplex PCR. Of 150,000 to 250,000 clones listed, approximately 82% were seen once; the top ten hold approximately 6.9%. The sample was peripheral blood. Source of these receptors: a human donor with acute or convalescent COVID-19. The donor label of this sample is uncertain.

This chain joins TRBV18 and TRBJ1-1; tentatively, D is TRBD1 (5 bases). V gave up 4 bases and J gave up 2 bases, with 11 bases separating them. This CDR3 comprises 14 residues. Germline values: CDR1 KGHSH, CDR2 LQKENI. The CDR3, as DNA: TGTGCCAGCTCACGGCAGGGAATCAACACTGAAGCTTTCTTT. Translation gives CASSRQGINTEAFF.

This clone was found once. CDR3 protein: CASSLLNTGELFF. CDR3 sequence (DNA): TGCGCCAGCAGTCTACTGAACACCGGGGAGCTGTTTTTT. This rearrangement joins TRBV5-1 to TRBJ2-2, with D unclear. CDR1 is SGHRS, CDR2 YFSETQ, per germline. The V and J ends lost 5 bases and 1 base respectively, with 6 bases between them. The CDR3 sequence is 13 residues long. Based on the CDR3 plus reference TRBV5-1 and TRBJ2-2, the full variable domain is KAGVTQTPRYLIKTRGQQVTLSCSPISGHRSVSWYQQTPGQGLQFLFEYFSETQRNKGNFPGRFSGRQFSNSRSEMNVSTLELGDSALYLCASSLLNTGELFFGEGSRLTVL.

This chain uses TRBV4-2 with TRBJ1-2; 10 bases match TRBD1. Germline V lookup: CDR1 LGHNA, CDR2 YNFKEQ. CDR3 length equals 15 residues. The trim removed 0 bases at V and 2 bases at J, leaving 0 bases unmatched. CDR3 residues: CASSQEGQGNYGYTF. The CDR3 nucleotides read TGTGCCAGCAGCCAAGAGGGACAGGGGAACTATGGCTACACCTTC.

In its sample, this clone was seen a few times. The genes are TRBV9 and TRBJ2-2; D might be TRBD1 (5 bases). CDR1 and CDR2 (germline): SGDLS, YYNGEE. Trimming shortened V by 3 bases and J by 4 bases, and 10 bases separated the two germline ends. The CDR3 is made up of 14 amino acids. The CDR3 DNA reads as TGTGCCAGCAGCGAAGACAGAATCACCGGGGAGCTGTTTTTT. Residues: CASSEDRITGELFF. Filled out from reference TRBV9 and TRBJ2-2, the complete variable domain reads DSGVTQTPKHLITATGQRVTLRCSPRSGDLSVYWYQQSLDQGLQFLIQYYNGEERAKGNILERFSAQQFPDLHSELNLSSLELGDSALYFCASSEDRITGELFFGEGSRLTVL.

The chain carries TRBV7-8 and TRBJ2-2; TRBD2 is a possible D gene (6 bases). CDR3 size: 16 residues. From germline, CDR1 is SGHVS and CDR2 FQNEAQ. V shed 5 bases and J shed 1 base, with 14 bases lying between them. The CDR3 reads CASSQGRRENTGELFF. CDR3 nucleotides: TGTGCCAGCAGCCAGGGACGGCGGGAGAACACCGGGGAGCTGTTTTTT.

V and J are TRBV10-3 and TRBJ2-1; TRBD2 might be the D (5 bases). This CDR3 spans 13 amino acids. Germline CDR1 ENHRY, CDR2 SYGVKD. The V gene lost 7 bases and the J gene lost 5 bases, with 12 bases spanning the gap. The CDR3 spells CAITGRDNNEQFF. In DNA form, the CDR3 reads TGTGCCATCACCGGCCGGGATAACAATGAGCAGTTCTTC.

CDR3 nucleotide sequence: TGTGCCAGCAGGGAAGTCATGAACACTGAAGCTTTCTTT. Protein product: CASREVMNTEAFF. The V gene is TRBV25-1, the J gene TRBJ1-1; D remains ambiguous. V was cut by 6 bases and J by 0 bases, with 8 bases left in between. CDR1 is MGHDK and CDR2 is SYGVNS in the germline V gene. The CDR3 consists of 13 residues.

The rearrangement uses TRBV11-2 and TRBJ2-1, with 9 bases fitting TRBD2. CDR3 length: 18 residues. Germline CDR1 reads SGHAT; CDR2 reads FQNNGV. V lost 5 bases and J lost 6; bases outside the gene matches: 17. DNA of the CDR3: TGTGCCAGCAGCGCCCTAGAGGGGGGCGGGAGGGCTTTCAATGAGCAGTTCTTC. Translation gives CASSALEGGGRAFNEQFF.

The J gene is TRBJ1-4, the V gene TRBV9, with 8 bases aligning to TRBD1. V shed 3 bases and J 0 bases; nucleotides not matched to a gene: 7. The CDR3 contains 17 residues. Germline lookup yields CDR1 SGDLS and CDR2 YYNGEE. This CDR3 reads CASSARQGPATNEKLFF. The CDR3 region has the DNA TGTGCCAGCAGCGCTCGACAGGGGCCTGCAACTAATGAAAAACTGTTTTTT.

V usage is TRBV12-3 or TRBV12-4 and J usage is TRBJ1-1; D gene uncertain. V was cut by 7 bases and J by 1 base, with 7 bases left in between. This CDR3 contains 12 residues. The CDR3 nucleotides read TGTGCCAGCACGACTTCGAACACTGAAGCTTTCTTT. It yields the protein CASTTSNTEAFF.

The V gene is TRBV10-1, the J gene TRBJ2-5, with D uncertain. Trimming took off 7 bases at V and 4 bases at J, with 16 bases between the two ends. There are 14 residues in the CDR3. Germline V CDR1 and CDR2: WNHNN, SYGVQD (reference sequence). The CDR3 DNA is TGCGCCAGCACCCGGGTCCTCTATCGAGAGACCCAGTACTTC. Protein: CASTRVLYRETQYF.

The rearrangement uses TRBV3-1 (or the pseudogene TRBV3-2) and TRBJ2-2; D remains unclear. V shed 6 bases and J shed 1 base, with 9 bases lying between them. Germline V lookup: CDR1 LGHDT, CDR2 YNNKEL (reference sequence). The CDR3 runs 14 residues. The DNA of the CDR3 is TGTGCCAGCAGTCAAAAGCGGAACACCGGGGAGCTGTTTTTT. This gives the protein CASSQKRNTGELFF.

V and J are TRBV6-6 and TRBJ2-7; 10 positions agree with TRBD1. The V and J ends lost 5 bases and 6 bases, in that order; junction bases with no gene match: 16. The CDR3 runs 17 residues. CDR1 and CDR2 from the germline V gene are MNHNY and SVGAGI (reference sequence). CDR3 sequence (DNA): TGTGCCAGCAGTCGACACAGACCGGGACAGGGGTTGGGCGAGCAGTACTTC. This codes for CASSRHRPGQGLGEQYF.

The CDR3 bases are TGTGCCAGCAGCTCTTCCGTTAACACCGGGGAGCTGTTTTTT. This translates into CASSSSVNTGELFF. This chain connects TRBV11-3 to TRBJ2-2; D ambiguous. V shed 4 bases and J shed 2 bases, with 8 bases lying between them. CDR1 SGHNT and CDR2 YENEEA come from the germline V gene. This CDR3 contains 14 residues.

This sequence joins TRBV7-2 and TRBJ2-1, with 14 bases matching TRBD2. V was pared by 5 bases and J by 7 bases, with 10 bases of the junction left unmatched. The CDR3 totals 17 residues. The germline V gene encodes CDR1 SGHTA and CDR2 FQGNSA. CDR3 coding DNA: TGTGCCAGCAGCCCGAGGGGGACTAGCGGGAGAGGTAATGAGCAGTTCTTC. It codes for CASSPRGTSGRGNEQFF.

The chain combines TRBV7-2 with TRBJ1-1, with TRBD1 matching over 7 bases. J was trimmed by 1 base and V by 6 bases; bases with no gene match: 5. The CDR3 sequence is 14 residues long. CDR1 is SGHTA, CDR2 FQGNSA, per germline. The DNA of the CDR3 is TGTGCCAGCAGACCGACAGGGAAGAACACTGAAGCTTTCTTT. It is translated as CASRPTGKNTEAFF.

The rearrangement uses TRBV5-8 and TRBJ2-7; D possibly corresponds to TRBD1 (5 bases). The CDR3 extends over 14 amino acids. CDR1 and CDR2 from the germline V gene are SGHTS and YDEGEE. Trimming left V 0 bases short and J 9 bases short, with 16 bases between. As DNA, the CDR3 is TGTGCCAGCAGCTTGGGACAGCGCCTAAAGGGGCAGTACTTC. Its translation: CASSLGQRLKGQYF.

The V gene is TRBV20-1, the J gene TRBJ2-7; a weak D match, TRBD2 (6 bases). Germline lookup yields CDR1 DFQATT and CDR2 SNEGSKA (reference sequence). The V gene lost 6 bases and the J gene lost 7 bases, with 16 bases spanning the gap. The CDR3 has 12 residues. Here the CDR3 DNA reads TGCAGTGCCAGTCCCCTAGCGATTGAGCAGTACTTC. Its translation is CSASPLAIEQYF.

The chain joins TRBV19 to TRBJ2-1, with TRBD2 identical over 11 bases. Germline CDR1 and CDR2: LNHDA and SQIVND (reference sequence). There are 15 residues in the CDR3. Germline trimming cut 5 bases from V and 8 bases from J; bases unmatched to any gene: 8. CDR3 in amino acids: CASSVTSGISYEQFF. The DNA of the CDR3 is TGTGCCAGTAGTGTGACTAGCGGGATTTCCTATGAGCAGTTCTTC. The full variable domain, in which reference TRBV19 and TRBJ2-1 provide the parts outside the CDR3, is DGGITQSPKYLFRKEGQNVTLSCEQNLNHDAMYWYRQDPGQGLRLIYYSQIVNDFQKGDIAEGYSVSREKKESFPLTVTSAQKNPTAFYLCASSVTSGISYEQFFGPGTRLTVL.

The count of this clone is one. The V gene is TRBV5-8, the J gene TRBJ1-1, with a weak D call TRBD1 (5 bases). CDR3 length: 17 amino acids. Germline assignment: CDR1 SGHTS and CDR2 YDEGEE. V dropped 2 bases and J dropped 5 bases, with 22 bases sitting between them. DNA for the CDR3: TGTGCCAGCAGCTTACGGCGCGGTCGGGGGGGGTGGACTGAAGCTTTCTTT. Its translation: CASSLRRGRGGWTEAFF.

The chain carries TRBV2 and TRBJ1-2, with TRBD1 as a possible D gene (5 bases). Germline V gives CDR1 SNHLY, CDR2 FYNNEI. The CDR3 has 15 amino acids. Trimming took off 4 bases at V and 2 bases at J, with 14 bases between the two ends. CDR3 in amino acids: CASSGQGPRNYGYTF. CDR3 coding DNA: TGTGCCAGCAGTGGTCAGGGCCCGAGGAACTATGGCTACACCTTC.

The rearrangement uses TRBV7-2 and TRBJ1-3; D call uncertain. This CDR3 has 16 residues. Germline loops: CDR1 SGHTA, CDR2 FQGNSA. Trimming removed 1 base from V and 0 bases from J, with 10 bases in between. CDR3 DNA sequence: TGTGCCAGCAGCTTAGTGGTTTTGAGCTCTGGAAACACCATATATTTT. It translates to CASSLVVLSSGNTIYF. Full variable domain (missing parts from reference TRBV7-2 and TRBJ1-3): GAGVSQSPSNKVTEKGKDVELRCDPISGHTALYWYRQSLGQGLEFLIYFQGNSAPDKSGLPSDRFSAERTGGSVSTLTIQRTQQEDSAVYLCASSLVVLSSGNTIYFGEGSWLTVV.

This rearrangement joins TRBV6-6 to TRBJ1-5; TRBD1 might be the D (5 bases). Germline CDR1 reads MNHNY; CDR2 reads SVGAGI (reference sequence). The CDR3 has 14 residues. V was clipped by 5 bases and J by 3 bases, with 11 bases between them. CDR3 residues: CASSARDDNQPQHF. The CDR3 DNA follows: TGTGCCAGCAGTGCGCGGGACGACAATCAGCCCCAGCATTTT.

The chain couples TRBV7-3 to TRBJ2-2; 8 nucleotides match TRBD1. Germline V gene data show CDR1 as SGHTA and CDR2 as FQGTGA. V gave up 2 bases and J gave up 4 bases; unmatched junction bases: 3. The CDR3 totals 15 residues. CDR3 nucleotides: TGTGCCAGCAGCTTACAACAGGGGGGCACCGGGGAGCTGTTTTTT. Amino acids: CASSLQQGGTGELFF.

The chain links TRBV19 to TRBJ1-2, with D perhaps TRBD1 (6 bases). V was pared by 7 bases and J by 8 bases, with 17 bases between. There are 13 residues in the CDR3. Germline V gene data show CDR1 as LNHDA and CDR2 as SQIVND (reference sequence). CDR3 in amino acids: CASKGQGSGGYTF. CDR3 sequence (DNA): TGTGCCAGTAAAGGGCAGGGGTCAGGAGGCTACACCTTC. The entire variable domain, with the rest obtained from reference TRBV19 and TRBJ1-2, is as follows: DGGITQSPKYLFRKEGQNVTLSCEQNLNHDAMYWYRQDPGQGLRLIYYSQIVNDFQKGDIAEGYSVSREKKESFPLTVTSAQKNPTAFYLCASKGQGSGGYTFGSGTRLTVV.

The J gene is TRBJ1-1, the V gene TRBV25-1; D perhaps matches TRBD1 (5 bases). The CDR3 has 14 residues. The V end lost 1 base, the J end lost 5 bases, and 11 bases lay between the germline ends. From germline, CDR1 is MGHDK and CDR2 SYGVNS. The DNA of the CDR3 is TGTGCCAGCAGTGAATGGGGGGTAGGGACTGAAGCTTTCTTT. This codes for CASSEWGVGTEAFF.

CDR3 DNA sequence: TGTGCCAGTAGTATCGCCCCCCTCGACAGGCCTACTGGAAACACCATATATTTT. It encodes CASSIAPLDRPTGNTIYF. The chain links TRBV19 to TRBJ1-3; TRBD1 might be the D (6 bases). The CDR3 is 18 residues long. V was shortened by 3 bases and J by 2 bases, with 20 bases between the two germline ends. The germline V gene encodes CDR1 LNHDA and CDR2 SQIVND (reference sequence).

The rearrangement links TRBV2 to TRBJ1-1; D gene uncertain. The CDR3 has 14 amino acids. The V gene lost 8 bases and the J gene lost 7 bases, with 20 bases spanning the gap. Germline assignment: CDR1 SNHLY and CDR2 FYNNEI. CDR3 region: CASGSTAGLYEAFF. The CDR3 coding sequence is TGTGCCAGCGGCTCGACGGCAGGCCTCTATGAAGCTTTCTTT.